This T cell receptor beta chain was observed in a study of CD8 T cells in Susac syndrome. Germline lookup yields CDR1 KGHSH and CDR2 LQKENI. CDR3 length: 13 residues. The J segment lost 8 bases and the V segment lost 5 bases, leaving 4 bases of the junction unmatched. Study results and limitations: In its TCR sequencing and HLA analysis, the study acknowledged that the number of individuals was relatively small.

Both CD4+ and CD8+ T cells were negatively isolated, and TEMRA cells underwent FACS enrichment. With random hexamers, reverse transcription was performed on about 0.45 to 1 ug of RNA. The TCR beta CDR3 was amplified by immunoSEQ multiplex PCR across 54 Vbeta, 13 Jbeta. MiXCR, run by TCRdb on the immunoSEQ multiplex PCR reads, gives a single entry per CDR3 protein. The sample lists about 200,000 distinct CDR3 sequences, around 95% occurring once. A remark on this clonotype: Its antigen is currently unknown.

This receptor was identified in a human donor with multiple sclerosis. The specimen sequenced was CD4+ T cells from PBMCs. The V call is TRBV18, the J call TRBJ2-4; 9 bases match TRBD1. This CDR3 is CASSSRQGDIQYF. The CDR3, as DNA: TGTGCCAGCTCATCCCGACAGGGGGACATTCAGTACTTC.